Listed below are T cell receptor beta chains from one sample, sequenced in a study of blood T cell repertoires in COVID-19. Profiling relied on immunoSEQ multiplex PCR, and the TCRdb table lists in-frame clones only, not all of them. Here the sample spans 350,000 or so clones, about 90% being singletons. The specimen sequenced was PBMCs or T cells enriched from blood (not recorded which). All receptors come from a woman aged 25-40 years who had been exposed to COVID-19. Each CDR3 is given with its conserved first and last residue. The D gene is left open where the match is weak.

>TRBD2|TRBV7-2|TRBJ2-7
CASSTGLAGGQSEQYF
TGTGCCAGCAGCACCGGACTAGCGGGAGGTCAGAGCGAGCAGTACTTC
>TRBD2|TRBV7-8|TRBJ2-1
CASSLPRDYSYNEQFF
TGTGCCAGCAGCCTACCCCGGGACTATTCCTACAATGAGCAGTTCTTC
>TRBD2|TRBV10-1|TRBJ2-3
CASSRSGGPTDTQYF
TGCGCCAGCAGTAGATCGGGAGGGCCAACAGATACGCAGTATTTT
>TRBD1|TRBV5-1|TRBJ1-2
CASSPPGGGYGYTF
TGCGCCAGCAGCCCACCAGGGGGCGGCTATGGCTACACCTTC
>NA|TRBV19|TRBJ2-3
CASSSQERTDTQYF
TGTGCCAGTAGTTCCCAGGAAAGGACAGATACGCAGTATTTT
>TRBD2|TRBV5-1|TRBJ2-5
CASSLLATDPQETQYF
TGCGCCAGCAGCTTACTAGCGACCGACCCACAAGAGACCCAGTACTTC
>TRBD2|TRBV28|TRBJ2-2
CASSFPSSGSWTGELFF
TGTGCCAGCAGTTTTCCGTCTAGCGGGAGTTGGACCGGGGAGCTGTTTTTT
>TRBD1|TRBV18|TRBJ1-2
CASSPNPGGTGDNYGYTF
TGTGCCAGCTCACCAAATCCGGGAGGGACAGGGGATAACTATGGCTACACCTTC
>NA|TRBV20-1|TRBJ2-2
CSASSPGPSSGELFF
TGCAGTGCTAGTTCCCCGGGTCCTAGCTCCGGGGAGCTGTTTTTT
>NA|TRBV12-3/TRBV12-4|TRBJ2-7
CASSFRIIYEQYF
TGTGCCAGCAGTTTCCGTATAATCTACGAGCAGTACTTC
>NA|TRBV28|TRBJ1-5
CASSLGGGGNQPQHF
TGTGCCAGCAGCCTGGGGGGGGGAGGCAATCAGCCCCAGCATTTT
>TRBD1|TRBV6-5|TRBJ1-4
CASSYRDSGEKLFF
TGTGCCAGCAGTTACCGGGACAGTGGGGAAAAACTGTTTTTT
>NA|TRBV29-1|TRBJ2-7
CSVGGPDYEQYF
TGCAGCGTTGGTGGCCCAGATTACGAGCAGTACTTC
>TRBD2|TRBV9|TRBJ2-1
CASSVEPIAGGPDNEQFF
TGTGCCAGCAGCGTAGAACCAATAGCGGGAGGGCCAGACAATGAGCAGTTCTTC
>TRBD1|TRBV24-1|TRBJ1-2
CATSDSPGQGLYGYTF
TGTGCCACCAGTGATTCTCCGGGACAGGGGCTCTATGGCTACACCTTC
>TRBD2|TRBV11-1|TRBJ2-7
CASSLAFAGGPTEQYF
TGTGCCAGCAGCTTAGCGTTTGCGGGAGGGCCGACCGAGCAGTACTTC
>TRBD1|TRBV11-2|TRBJ1-6
CASSSPGTGRSSYNSPLHF
TGTGCCAGCAGCTCACCCGGGACAGGGAGGAGCTCCTATAATTCACCCCTCCACTTT
>TRBD2|TRBV10-3|TRBJ2-3
CAISEGTSGTDTQYF
TGTGCCATCAGTGAGGGGACTAGCGGCACAGATACGCAGTATTTT
>TRBD1|TRBV18|TRBJ1-3
CASSKGTGGAGNTIYF
TGTGCCAGCTCAAAAGGGACAGGGGGCGCCGGAAACACCATATATTTT
>NA|TRBV18|TRBJ1-4
CASRLVRESEKLFF
TGTGCCAGCCGATTAGTCCGGGAGAGTGAAAAACTGTTTTTT
>NA|TRBV2|TRBJ1-5
CASSGPGQWHQPQHF
TGTGCCAGCAGTGGGCCAGGACAGTGGCATCAGCCCCAGCATTTT
>TRBD1|TRBV5-1|TRBJ2-7
CASSLPPGQGDYEQYF
TGCGCCAGCAGCTTGCCCCCGGGACAGGGGGACTACGAGCAGTACTTC
>NA|TRBV5-1|TRBJ2-5
CASSFGDHAGYETQYF
TGCGCCAGCAGCTTTGGTGACCATGCAGGGTATGAGACCCAGTACTTC
>NA|TRBV4-1|TRBJ2-7
CASSPGQYEQYF
TGCGCCAGCAGCCCCGGACAGTACGAGCAGTACTTC
>NA|TRBV12-3/TRBV12-4|TRBJ2-1
CASRLYNEQFF
TGTGCCAGCAGACTTTACAATGAGCAGTTCTTC